This entry is about one T cell receptor (beta chain). Its target antigen remains unknown. Per-base quality was not reported, and no clone a single base away is much larger than it. The cohort consisted of 666 healthy bone marrow donors. All cohort members were sampled while nominally healthy, although unrecorded immune exposures were likely present. The donor was CMV seronegative and was included in the group of a few hundred seronegative cohort members. Each donor provided a peripheral blood sample, and peripheral blood mononuclear cells were used for TCR beta sequencing. The Qiagen DNeasy Blood Extraction Kit was used to extract genomic DNA from the blood cell samples. These data are taken from a study of cytomegalovirus exposure and HLA in healthy donors (dated by TCRdb to about 2017). Regarding the research as a whole: An earlier analysis of some 600 of the donors reported over 250 Gb of sequence data and 95 million to 130 million unique TCR beta sequences obtained from about 200 million T cells. The study aimed to test whether cataloging public T cell receptors could reveal signatures of past pathogen exposure. The study combined high-throughput TCR immunosequencing, statistical association of individual TCRs with disease status, and machine learning to predict cytomegalovirus infection status. Among 300 to 450 genotyped donors of the cohort, an average of about 240,000 unique TCR beta nucleotide sequences were sequenced per donor, roughly 20% of them non-productive. A separate validation cohort of some 130 different subjects was used in addition to the 666-subject first cohort. A later genetic analysis used genome-wide SNP genotypes for about three fifths of the roughly 700 donors, treating that subset as a discovery cohort. Donor age, sex, ethnicity and CMV serostatus were compiled together with the repertoire data. In an earlier analysis of 550 to 700 of the donors, high-throughput TCR beta sequencing was used to judge whether each TCR beta V gene segment behaved as functional or pseudogenic. All discovery cohort repertoires had been generated on a single sequencing platform. To study patterns of TCR occurrence, a later analysis re-analyzed previously published TCR beta repertoires from several hundred donors and added high-resolution HLA genotyping. Four or five DR-DQ haplotypes were handled as single units for association and clustering because linkage in the cohort was strong. The later analysis used no new phenotypic data to find candidate immune exposures, relying instead on TCR beta sequences and their occurrence across donors. An early release that covered fewer than 750 HLA-typed donors contained approximately 300 gigabases of sequencing data and 80 million or so unique TCR sequences. Typing coverage varied by locus: 629-630 donors for A, B, C, DRB1 and DQB1; approximately 560 for DQA1; 606 for DPA1; 450 to 480 for DPB1. HLA typing included class I and class II loci at four-digit resolution. Among the roughly 400 genotyped donors, around 81% belonged to the genetic ancestry cluster associated with self-reported Caucasian donors. The study profiled the T cell repertoires of 550 to 700 subjects by immunosequencing and related them to cytomegalovirus serostatus. Findings and caveats that apply to the study as a whole: In a later analysis, HLA-associated TCR beta chains were found to be more clonally expanded and to have lower generation probabilities than equally common non-associated chains. In a later analysis, TCR association rates were found to vary across HLA loci, with the most associated TCRs seen for DRB1 alleles and the fewest for HLA-C alleles. A further reported finding was that TCR beta sequences accurately predicted the HLA-A and HLA-B alleles for most subjects in the first cohort. The cohort was sequenced for TCR beta chains only, and without alpha or paired-chain data the features that could be detected were limited. Presence/absence analyses assumed roughly uniform sequencing depth across donors, an assumption that may not hold. Most TCR sequences were seen in very few donors, while some public TCRs were found in many individuals. According to a later genetic analysis, donors in an Asian-associated ancestry cluster had fewer N-insertions in productive TCRs than the approximately 650-donor mean. An earlier analysis of approximately 590 of the donors showed that most TCR beta V segments appeared in productive rearrangements either about 87% or about 30% of the time, which broadly matched IMGT annotations. The only immune exposure information available for the cohort was CMV serostatus. Cytomegalovirus status was reported to be diagnosed by the classifier with high specificity and sensitivity in both the original and validation cohorts. Three of the identified cytomegalovirus-associated TCR beta chains were confirmed in vitro to be specific for cytomegalovirus antigens. Assigning TCR associations to individual alleles was difficult when HLA alleles, especially DR and DQ, strongly co-occurred. A total of 164 TCR beta chains were listed by the study as associated with cytomegalovirus. Because HLA typing was unavailable for some donors at each locus, only the typed subset was used in association tests. Specific HLA alleles were associated with around 18,000 TCR beta sequences at a false discovery rate of 0.05 in a later analysis. Linkage disequilibrium might explain the correlated functional status among segregating V segments, but an unknown experimental factor could not be excluded. A cluster of highly shared sequence variants was judged likely to be a technical artifact of the sequencing pipeline. Most CMV-associated TCR beta chains appeared to be HLA-restricted in a later analysis, and the HLA associations seemed to be driven largely by CMV exposure. In a later analysis, several top co-occurrence clusters were reported to appear linked to parvovirus B19, influenza, CMV and Epstein-Barr virus. In a later genetic analysis, a missense DCLRE1C variant was associated with V-gene and J-gene trimming of TCR beta chains, and the association was replicated in an independent cohort. The earlier analysis of nearly 600 of the donors excluded roughly 17 rarely observed V segments, including chromosome 9 orphons, because counts were too low. Some IMGT-functional V segments, including TRBV6-2 and TRBV6-3, could not be distinguished by the 87-base-pair reads and were therefore excluded. It was suggested by the authors that the approach could potentially be generalized to other disease states and immunological phenotypes.

The library was produced with the immunoSEQ multiplex PCR assay. For the multiplex PCR, a mixture combining 60 forward primers for TCR Vbeta segments and 13 reverse primers for TCR Jbeta segments was used. The CDR3 region of rearranged TCR beta genes was amplified from genomic DNA by a multiplex PCR assay. Amplified TCR beta libraries were sequenced as 87-base-pair reads on the Illumina HiSeq System. The paper's processing steps were these. A later analysis tallied roughly 80 million unique TCR beta chains across the 666 repertoires, and approximately 11 million of those chains were shared by two or more donors. Raw reads were error-corrected and collapsed into unique sequences by a nearest-neighbor algorithm in which closely related sequences were merged to remove PCR and sequencing errors. Alignment of CDR3 sequences to IMGT reference sequences was used to assign V, D and J gene segments. For a sequence to be retained, at least a six-nucleotide match to both a V gene segment and a J gene segment was required. A rearrangement counted as productive if the CDR3 had no stop codons and remained in frame with V and J, and every other rearrangement counted as non-productive. Following IMGT convention, CDR3 was defined as the stretch from the second conserved V-encoded cysteine up to the conserved J-encoded phenylalanine. In an earlier analysis of approximately 590 of the donors, sequences lacking an unambiguous match to a single V gene segment were excluded. In an earlier analysis of almost 600 of the donors, a V segment was called functional when productive rearrangements were above 56.7%, and segregating when the standard deviation between donors exceeded 5%. A statistical classification framework was built to diagnose cytomegalovirus status from the catalog of TCR beta chain sequences. V and J gene assignment, in a later analysis, came from comparing TCR nucleotide sequences with IMGT/GENE-DB human TR gene sequences. In a later analysis, CDR3 sequences and most-parsimonious VDJ recombination scenarios were assigned using the TCRdist pipeline. A later analysis defined each TCR beta chain by its CDR3 amino acid sequence plus V-gene family, and excluded reads lacking a unique V-gene family. To address suspected cross-contamination and a sequencing artifact, a later analysis removed some 620 highly shared, low-generation-probability nucleotide sequences. For each public chain, a later analysis derived a clonal expansion index from normalized ranks of inferred template counts within each repertoire. Generation probabilities in a later analysis came from a VDJ recombination model fitted to out-of-frame rearrangements, and those results were checked against IGoR. Hypergeometric tests were used in a later analysis to score TCR-TCR, TCR-HLA and TCR-CMV co-occurrence, with a repertoire-size bias correction applied to the TCR pairs. A later analysis estimated false discovery rates by permuting HLA or CMV assignments 20 times. In a later analysis, co-occurring TCRs were grouped using DBSCAN, and TCRdist sequence similarity was added for clustering within HLA-allele-positive subsets. Co-occurrence clustering excluded repertoires with fewer than 30,000 or more than 120,000 public chains, plus five with anomalous nucleotide sharing. TCRdb retrieved this table from immuneACCESS and kept in-frame rearrangements only. Not all clones are present; in checked studies, unresolved V genes account for under half, and no reason is known for the remainder. V, J and clone size were drawn from that table, and D and trimming were deduced from the DNA. Here the sample has roughly 120,000 clones; roughly 75% occur a single time. The ten largest clones take up approximately 5% of the sample.

CDR1 and CDR2 are drawn from the germline V gene: SQVTM, ANQGSEA. V has 4 bases trimmed and J has 4 bases trimmed; junction bases matching no gene number 1. Measured from the cysteine to the phenylalanine, the CDR3 is 12 residues long. The only DNA kept is the CDR3, 36 bases in frame from the first base. This clonotype was obtained from a man younger than 40 in good health and CMV-seronegative. Material for sequencing was PBMCs. Recombination linked TRBV29-1 to TRBJ2-7, and 10 bases in between align with TRBD2. This receptor has the CDR3 CSVVLAGYEQYF. In nucleotides, the sequence is TGCAGCGTTGTACTAGCGGGGTACGAGCAGTACTTC.